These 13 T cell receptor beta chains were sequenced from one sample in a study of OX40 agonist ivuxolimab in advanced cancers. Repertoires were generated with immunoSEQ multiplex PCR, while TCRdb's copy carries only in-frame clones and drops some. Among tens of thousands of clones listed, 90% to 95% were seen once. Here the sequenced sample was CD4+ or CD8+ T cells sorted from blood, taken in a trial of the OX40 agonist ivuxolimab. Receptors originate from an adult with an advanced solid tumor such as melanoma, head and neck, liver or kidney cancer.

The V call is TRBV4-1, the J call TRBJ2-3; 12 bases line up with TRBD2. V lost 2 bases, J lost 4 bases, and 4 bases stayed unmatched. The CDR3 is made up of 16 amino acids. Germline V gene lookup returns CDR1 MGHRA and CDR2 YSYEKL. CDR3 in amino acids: CASSQTLAGGSDTQYF. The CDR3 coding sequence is TGCGCCAGCAGCCAAACACTAGCGGGAGGTTCAGATACGCAGTATTTT.

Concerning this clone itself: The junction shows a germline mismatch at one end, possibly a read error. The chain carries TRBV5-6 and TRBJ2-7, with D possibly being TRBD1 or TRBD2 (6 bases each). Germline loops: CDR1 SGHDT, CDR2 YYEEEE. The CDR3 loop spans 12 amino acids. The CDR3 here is CASSSIGGLGGF. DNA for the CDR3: TGTGCCAGCAGCTCCATAGGGGGACTCGGCGGATTC.

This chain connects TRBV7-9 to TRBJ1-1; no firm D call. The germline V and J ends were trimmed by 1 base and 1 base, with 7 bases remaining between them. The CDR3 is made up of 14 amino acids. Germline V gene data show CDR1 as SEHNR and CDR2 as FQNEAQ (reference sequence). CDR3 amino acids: CASSLGGWNTEAFF. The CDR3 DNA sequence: TGTGCCAGCAGCTTAGGGGGATGGAACACTGAAGCTTTCTTT.

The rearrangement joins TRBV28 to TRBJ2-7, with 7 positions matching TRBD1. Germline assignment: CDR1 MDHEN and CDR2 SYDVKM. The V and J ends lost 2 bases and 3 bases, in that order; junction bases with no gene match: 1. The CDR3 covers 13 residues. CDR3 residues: CASSLRDSYEQYV. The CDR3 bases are TGTGCCAGCAGTTTAAGGGACAGCTACGAGCAGTACGTC.

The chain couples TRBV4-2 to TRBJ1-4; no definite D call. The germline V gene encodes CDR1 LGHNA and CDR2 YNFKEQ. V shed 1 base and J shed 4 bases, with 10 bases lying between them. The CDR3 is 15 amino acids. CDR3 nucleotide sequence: TGTGCCAGCAGCCAAGCGGAGGGCTTTAATGAAAAACTGTTTTTT. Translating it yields CASSQAEGFNEKLFF.

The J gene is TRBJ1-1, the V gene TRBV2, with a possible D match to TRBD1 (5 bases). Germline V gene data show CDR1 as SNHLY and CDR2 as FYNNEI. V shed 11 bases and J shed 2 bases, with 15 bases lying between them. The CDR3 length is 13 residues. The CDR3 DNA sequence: TGTGCCGCCCGGGCGGGGGTAAACACTGAAGCTTTCTTT. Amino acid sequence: CAARAGVNTEAFF.

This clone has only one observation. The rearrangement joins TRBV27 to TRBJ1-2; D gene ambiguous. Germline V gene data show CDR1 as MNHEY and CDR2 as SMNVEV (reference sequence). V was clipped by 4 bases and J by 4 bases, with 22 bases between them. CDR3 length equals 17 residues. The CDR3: CASSSSTDRRAAYGYTF. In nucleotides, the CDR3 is TGTGCCAGCAGTTCCTCGACGGATAGACGGGCAGCCTATGGCTACACCTTC.

CDR3: CASSFTNLQETQYF. In nucleotides, the CDR3 is TGTGCCAGCAGTTTTACTAACCTACAAGAGACCCAGTACTTC. V gene TRBV28 combines with J gene TRBJ2-5; D is ambiguous. The CDR3 has 14 amino acids. From germline, CDR1 is MDHEN and CDR2 SYDVKM. With 3 bases removed from V and 2 bases from J, the gap between germline ends came to 10 bases.

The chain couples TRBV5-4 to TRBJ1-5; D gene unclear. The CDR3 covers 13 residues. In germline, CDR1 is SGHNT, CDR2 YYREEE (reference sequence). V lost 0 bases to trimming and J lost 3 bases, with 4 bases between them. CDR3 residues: CASSLDPNQPQHF. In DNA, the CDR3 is TGTGCCAGCAGCTTGGACCCCAATCAGCCCCAGCATTTT.

The CDR3 protein is CASRLERFYEQYF. CDR3 nucleotides: TGTGCCAGCAGATTAGAGAGGTTCTATGAGCAGTACTTC. This chain joins TRBV6-1 and TRBJ2-7; D is unresolved. With 6 bases removed from V and 7 bases from J, the gap between germline ends came to 16 bases. The CDR3 runs 13 residues. Germline V gives CDR1 MNHNS, CDR2 SASEGT.

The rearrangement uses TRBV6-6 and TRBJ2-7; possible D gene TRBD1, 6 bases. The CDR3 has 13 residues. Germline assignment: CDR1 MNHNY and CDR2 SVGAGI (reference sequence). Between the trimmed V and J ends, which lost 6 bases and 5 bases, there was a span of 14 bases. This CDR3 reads CASSFRGDNEQYF. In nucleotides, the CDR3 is TGTGCCAGCAGCTTCAGGGGCGACAACGAGCAGTACTTC.

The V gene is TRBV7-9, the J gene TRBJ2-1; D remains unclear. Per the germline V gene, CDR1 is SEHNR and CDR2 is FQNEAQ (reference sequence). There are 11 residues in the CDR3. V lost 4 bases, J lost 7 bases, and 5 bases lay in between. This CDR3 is CASSYPNEQFF. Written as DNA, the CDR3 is TGTGCCAGCAGCTATCCGAATGAGCAGTTCTTC.

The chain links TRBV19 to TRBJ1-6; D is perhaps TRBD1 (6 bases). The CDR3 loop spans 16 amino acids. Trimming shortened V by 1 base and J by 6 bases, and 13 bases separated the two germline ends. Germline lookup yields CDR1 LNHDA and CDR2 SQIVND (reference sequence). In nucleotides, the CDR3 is TGTGCCAGTAGTATAGTCGGGACATTTGGTAATTCACCCCTCCACTTT. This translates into CASSIVGTFGNSPLHF. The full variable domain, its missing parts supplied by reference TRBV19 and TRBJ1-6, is DGGITQSPKYLFRKEGQNVTLSCEQNLNHDAMYWYRQDPGQGLRLIYYSQIVNDFQKGDIAEGYSVSREKKESFPLTVTSAQKNPTAFYLCASSIVGTFGNSPLHFGNGTRLTVT.